This T cell receptor (beta chain) was identified during a study of cytomegalovirus exposure and HLA in healthy donors. Overall study context: Of a few hundred genotyped donors, about 81% clustered with self-reported Caucasian donors.

Regarding this clone: Its antigen is unknown.

Broader study findings: Further analysis was carried out later, and it showed several of the most significant clusters appearing linked to common viral pathogens. TCR beta V- and J-gene trimming was later associated with a missense DCLRE1C variant.

The J segment lost 2 bases and the V segment lost 1 base, leaving 3 bases of the junction unmatched. Germline V lookup: CDR1 SGHDT, CDR2 YYEEEE. CDR3 length equals 15 residues. The primer mix had 60 Vbeta and 13 Jbeta primers. Method: immunoSEQ multiplex PCR; TCRdb's copy keeps in-frame clones and lacks some. The data contain 200,000 to 250,000 clones, about 70% of them singletons. Unrecorded immune exposures were likely, despite nominal health at sampling. The sample comprised PBMCs. The J gene is TRBJ2-5, the V gene TRBV5-6; 9 nucleotides align to TRBD2. The sequence came from a woman aged 25 to 39 in good health and CMV-seronegative. The CDR3 region has the DNA TGTGCCAGCAGCTTGATGCTAGCGGGACAAGAGACCCAGTACTTC. Protein sequence: CASSLMLAGQETQYF.